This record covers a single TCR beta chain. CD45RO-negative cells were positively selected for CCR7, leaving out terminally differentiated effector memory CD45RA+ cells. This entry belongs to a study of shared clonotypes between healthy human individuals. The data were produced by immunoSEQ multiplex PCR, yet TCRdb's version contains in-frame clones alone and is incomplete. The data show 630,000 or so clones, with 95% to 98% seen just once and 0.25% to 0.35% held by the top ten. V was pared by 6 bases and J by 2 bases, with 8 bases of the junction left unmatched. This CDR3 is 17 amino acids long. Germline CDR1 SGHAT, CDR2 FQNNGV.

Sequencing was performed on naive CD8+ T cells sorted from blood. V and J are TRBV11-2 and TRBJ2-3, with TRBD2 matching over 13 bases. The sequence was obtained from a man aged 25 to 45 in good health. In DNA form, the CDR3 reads TGTGCCAGCAGTGTTATGGGACTAGCGGGACACACAGATACGCAGTATTTT. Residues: CASSVMGLAGHTDTQYF.